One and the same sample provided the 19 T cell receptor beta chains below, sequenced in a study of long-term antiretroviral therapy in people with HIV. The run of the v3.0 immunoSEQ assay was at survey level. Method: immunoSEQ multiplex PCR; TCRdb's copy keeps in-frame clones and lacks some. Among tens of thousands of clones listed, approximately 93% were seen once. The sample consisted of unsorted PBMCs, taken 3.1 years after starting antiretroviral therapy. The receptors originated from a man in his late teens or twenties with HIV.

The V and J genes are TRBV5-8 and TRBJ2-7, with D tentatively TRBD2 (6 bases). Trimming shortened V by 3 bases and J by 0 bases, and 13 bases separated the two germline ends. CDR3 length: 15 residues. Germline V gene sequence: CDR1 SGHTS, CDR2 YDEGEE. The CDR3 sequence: CASSSGDGGSYEQYF. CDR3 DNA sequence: TGTGCCAGCAGCTCGGGGGACGGCGGCTCCTACGAGCAGTACTTC.

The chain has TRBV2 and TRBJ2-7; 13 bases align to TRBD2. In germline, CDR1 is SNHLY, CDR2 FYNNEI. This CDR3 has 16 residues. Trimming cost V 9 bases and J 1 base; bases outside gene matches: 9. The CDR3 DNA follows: TGTGCCAGAGGCCAGGGGGGACTAGCGGGATCCTACGAGCAGTACTTC. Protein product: CARGQGGLAGSYEQYF. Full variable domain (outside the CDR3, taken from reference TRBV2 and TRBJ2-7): EPEVTQTPSHQVTQMGQEVILRCVPISNHLYFYWYRQILGQKVEFLVSFYNNEISEKSEIFDDQFSVERPDGSNFTLKIRSTKLEDSAMYFCARGQGGLAGSYEQYFGPGTRLTVT.

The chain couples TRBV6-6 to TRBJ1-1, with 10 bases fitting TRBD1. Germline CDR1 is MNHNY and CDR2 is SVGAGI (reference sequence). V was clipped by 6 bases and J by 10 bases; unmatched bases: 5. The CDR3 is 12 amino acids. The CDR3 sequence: CASSPTGGAAFF. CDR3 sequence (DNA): TGTGCCAGCAGCCCGACAGGGGGCGCAGCTTTCTTT.

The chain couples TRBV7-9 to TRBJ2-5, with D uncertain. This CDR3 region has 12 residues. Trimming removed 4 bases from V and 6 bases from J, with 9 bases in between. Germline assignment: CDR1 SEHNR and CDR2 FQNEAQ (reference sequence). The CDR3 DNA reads TGTGCCAGCAGCTCTCCCCGACAGACCCAGTACTTC. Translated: CASSSPRQTQYF.

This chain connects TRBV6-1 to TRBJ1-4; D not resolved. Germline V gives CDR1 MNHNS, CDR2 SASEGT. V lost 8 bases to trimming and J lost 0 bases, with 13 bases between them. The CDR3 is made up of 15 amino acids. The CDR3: CASVLDYSTNEKLFF. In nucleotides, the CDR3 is TGTGCCAGCGTCTTAGACTACTCAACTAATGAAAAACTGTTTTTT.

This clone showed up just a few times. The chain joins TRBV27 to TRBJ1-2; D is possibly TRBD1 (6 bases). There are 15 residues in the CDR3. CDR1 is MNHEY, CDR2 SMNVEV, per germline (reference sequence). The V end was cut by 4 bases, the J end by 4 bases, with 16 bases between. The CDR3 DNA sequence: TGTGCCAGCAGTTCAAATCAGGGGCTAAGCTATGGCTACACCTTC. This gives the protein CASSSNQGLSYGYTF.

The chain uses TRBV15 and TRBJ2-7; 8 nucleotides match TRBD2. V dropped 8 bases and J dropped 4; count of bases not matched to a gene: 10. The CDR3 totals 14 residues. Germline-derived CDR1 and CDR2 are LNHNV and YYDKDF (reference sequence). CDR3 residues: CATAPRSGSYEQYF. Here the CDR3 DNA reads TGTGCCACCGCCCCCCGAAGCGGGAGTTACGAGCAGTACTTC.

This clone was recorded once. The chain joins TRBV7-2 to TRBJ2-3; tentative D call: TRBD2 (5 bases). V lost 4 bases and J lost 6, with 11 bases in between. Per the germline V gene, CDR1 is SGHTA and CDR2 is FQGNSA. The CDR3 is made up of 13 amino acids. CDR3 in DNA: TGTGCCAGCAGCTCCAAGGGAGCTGATACGCAGTATTTT. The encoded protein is CASSSKGADTQYF.

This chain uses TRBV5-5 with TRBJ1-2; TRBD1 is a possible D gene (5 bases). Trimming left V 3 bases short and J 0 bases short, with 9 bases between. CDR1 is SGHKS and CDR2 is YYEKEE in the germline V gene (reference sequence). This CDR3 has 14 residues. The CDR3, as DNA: TGTGCCAGCAGCTCCGGGGGGGCTAACTATGGCTACACCTTC. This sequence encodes CASSSGGANYGYTF.

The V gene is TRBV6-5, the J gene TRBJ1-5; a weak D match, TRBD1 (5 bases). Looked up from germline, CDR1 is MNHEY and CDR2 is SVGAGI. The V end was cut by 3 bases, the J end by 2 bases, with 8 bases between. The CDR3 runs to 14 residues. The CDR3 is CASSYGGGNQPQHF. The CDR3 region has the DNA TGTGCCAGCAGTTATGGAGGGGGCAATCAGCCCCAGCATTTT.

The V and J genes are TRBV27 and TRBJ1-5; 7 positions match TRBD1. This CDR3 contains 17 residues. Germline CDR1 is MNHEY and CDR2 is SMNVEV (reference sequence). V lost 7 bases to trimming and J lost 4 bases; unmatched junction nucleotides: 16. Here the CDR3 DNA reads TGTGCCAGCATTGAGGGCAGGGACAGCCGAACAAATCAGCCCCAGCATTTT. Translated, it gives CASIEGRDSRTNQPQHF.

The CDR3 DNA follows: TGTGCCAGCAACCACTTATCTGGGGCCAACGTCCTGACTTTC. Translation: CASNHLSGANVLTF. The chain employs TRBV6-6 and TRBJ2-6; D not resolved. This CDR3 is 14 amino acids long. The germline V gene encodes CDR1 MNHNY and CDR2 SVGAGI (reference sequence). V dropped 7 bases and J dropped 1 base, with 8 bases sitting between them.

CDR3 nucleotides: TGCGCCAGCAGCTTGTATAATTGGGACAGAGACACAGATACGCAGTATTTT. It translates to CASSLYNWDRDTDTQYF. The chain combines TRBV5-1 with TRBJ2-3; 7 bases fit TRBD1. The V segment lost 1 base and the J segment 2 bases; nucleotides outside the gene matches: 10. Germline values: CDR1 SGHRS, CDR2 YFSETQ. The CDR3 totals 17 residues.

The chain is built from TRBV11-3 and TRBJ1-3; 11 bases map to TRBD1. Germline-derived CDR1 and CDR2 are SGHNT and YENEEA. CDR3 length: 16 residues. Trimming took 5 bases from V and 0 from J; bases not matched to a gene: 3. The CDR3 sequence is CASSDGTGGSGNTIYF. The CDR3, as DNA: TGTGCCAGCAGCGACGGGACAGGGGGCTCTGGAAACACCATATATTTT.

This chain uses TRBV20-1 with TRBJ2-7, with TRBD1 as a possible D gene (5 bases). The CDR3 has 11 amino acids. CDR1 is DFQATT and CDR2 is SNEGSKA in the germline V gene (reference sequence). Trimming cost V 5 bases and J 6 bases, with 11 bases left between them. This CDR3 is CSAWAGPEQYF. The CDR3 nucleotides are TGCAGTGCTTGGGCAGGGCCCGAGCAGTACTTC.

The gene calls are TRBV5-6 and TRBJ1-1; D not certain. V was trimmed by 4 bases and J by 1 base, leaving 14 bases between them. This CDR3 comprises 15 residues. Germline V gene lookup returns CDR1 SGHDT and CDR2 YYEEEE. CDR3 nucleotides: TGTGCCAGCAGCAAATACTCGACGGGGAACACTGAAGCTTTCTTT. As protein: CASSKYSTGNTEAFF.

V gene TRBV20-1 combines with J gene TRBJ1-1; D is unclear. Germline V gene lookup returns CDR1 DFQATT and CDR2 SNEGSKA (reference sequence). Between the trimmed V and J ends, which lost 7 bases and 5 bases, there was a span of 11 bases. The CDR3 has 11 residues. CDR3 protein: CSVGLVTEAFF. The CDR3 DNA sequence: TGCAGTGTGGGGTTGGTTACTGAAGCTTTCTTT.

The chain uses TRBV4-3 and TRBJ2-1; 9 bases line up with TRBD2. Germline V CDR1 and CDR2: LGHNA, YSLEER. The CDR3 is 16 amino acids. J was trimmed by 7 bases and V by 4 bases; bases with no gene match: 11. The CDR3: CASSPSSGEVGNEQFF. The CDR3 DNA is TGCGCCAGCAGCCCATCTAGCGGGGAGGTGGGAAATGAGCAGTTCTTC.

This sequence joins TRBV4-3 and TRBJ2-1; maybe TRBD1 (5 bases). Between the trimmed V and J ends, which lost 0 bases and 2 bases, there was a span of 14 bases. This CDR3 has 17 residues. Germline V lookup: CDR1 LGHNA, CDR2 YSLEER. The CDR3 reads CASSQDVSGHTYNEQFF. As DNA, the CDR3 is TGCGCCAGCAGCCAAGATGTCTCAGGGCATACCTACAATGAGCAGTTCTTC.